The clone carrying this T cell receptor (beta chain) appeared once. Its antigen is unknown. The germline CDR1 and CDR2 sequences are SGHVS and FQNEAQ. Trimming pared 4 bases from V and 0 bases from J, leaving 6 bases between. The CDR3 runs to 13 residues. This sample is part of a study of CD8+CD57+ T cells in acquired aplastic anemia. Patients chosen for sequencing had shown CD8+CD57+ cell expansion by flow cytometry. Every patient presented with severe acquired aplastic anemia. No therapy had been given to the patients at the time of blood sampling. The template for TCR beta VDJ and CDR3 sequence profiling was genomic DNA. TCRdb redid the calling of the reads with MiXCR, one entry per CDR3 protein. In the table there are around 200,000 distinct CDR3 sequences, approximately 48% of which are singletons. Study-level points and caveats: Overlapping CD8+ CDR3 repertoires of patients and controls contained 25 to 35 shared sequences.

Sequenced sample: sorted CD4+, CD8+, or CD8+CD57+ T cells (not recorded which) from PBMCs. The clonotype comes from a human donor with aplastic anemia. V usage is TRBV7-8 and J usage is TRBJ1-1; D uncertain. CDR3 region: CASSSLMNTEAFF. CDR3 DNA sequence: TGTGCCAGCAGCTCCCTGATGAACACTGAAGCTTTCTTT.